A selection of T cell receptor beta chains follows, all from one sample in a study of molecular identifiers for immune sequencing clone quantification. TCRdb re-called the PCR reads through MiXCR, storing one row per CDR3 protein. The table shows approximately 500,000 distinct CDR3 sequences, with around 23% occurring only once. Material: naive CD8+ T cells from blood, with Jurkat cell RNA spiked in. The receptors derive from a human donor in good health. Some libraries in this study had Jurkat cell RNA spiked in. The CDR3 runs from the conserved cysteine through the conserved F or W. The order of the fields is CDR3 protein, CDR3 DNA, V gene, J gene, clone size, D gene. The D gene is left open where the match is weak. Size tells how often a clone was seen (once, few, many) or the class of an expanded clone, and some rows leave it out.

CSVVNTSNTEAFF	TGCAGCGTTGTAAACACCTCGAACACTGAAGCTTTCTTT	TRBV29-1	TRBJ1-1	-	-
CASSEMNTGELFF	TGTGCCAGCAGTGAAATGAACACCGGGGAGCTGTTTTTT	TRBV6-1	TRBJ2-2	many	-
CASGLVLGAGDTEAFF	TGTGCTAGTGGTTTGGTACTCGGGGCAGGGGACACTGAAGCTTTCTTT	TRBV12-5	TRBJ1-1	few	-
CASSRDPSYEQYF	TGTGCCAGCAGCCGCGACCCGTCCTACGAGCAGTACTTC	TRBV4-2	TRBJ2-7	-	-
CASGSTGVYNQPQHF	TGTGCCAGCGGTTCGACAGGGGTCTACAATCAGCCCCAGCATTTT	TRBV12-3/TRBV12-4	TRBJ1-5	-	TRBD1
CASSTGTFSNYGYTF	TGTGCCAGCAGCACTGGGACATTCTCGAACTATGGCTACACCTTC	TRBV5-6	TRBJ1-2	many	-
CSTTGQGVTEAFF	TGCAGCACGACAGGGCAGGGGGTCACTGAAGCTTTCTTT	TRBV29-1	TRBJ1-1	few	TRBD1
CASSSPGSEKLFF	TGTGCCAGCAGTTCCCCGGGTAGCGAAAAACTGTTTTTT	TRBV28	TRBJ1-4	many	-
CASSFNRPPDTQYF	TGTGCCAGCAGCTTCAACCGGCCCCCAGATACGCAGTATTTT	TRBV7-6	TRBJ2-3	many	-
CASSSELTGISQETQYF	TGTGCCAGCAGTTCCGAATTGACAGGGATCAGTCAAGAGACCCAGTACTTC	TRBV6-5	TRBJ2-5	-	TRBD1
CSAETSGSIPYNEQFF	TGCAGTGCTGAGACTAGCGGGAGTATCCCCTACAATGAGCAGTTCTTC	TRBV20-1	TRBJ2-1	-	TRBD2
CASRNQREETQYF	TGTGCCAGCAGGAACCAACGCGAAGAGACCCAGTACTTC	TRBV6-2/TRBV6-3	TRBJ2-5	-	-
CASSLPDSEGYTEELFF	TGTGCCAGCAGCTTACCCGATAGCGAGGGATACACCGAGGAGCTGTTTTTT	TRBV7-9	TRBJ2-2	-	-
CASSFPGNYEQYF	TGTGCCAGCAGTTTCCCCGGGAACTACGAGCAGTACTTC	TRBV6-6	TRBJ2-7	-	-
CSVEEGRNTGELFF	TGCAGCGTTGAAGAGGGCCGTAACACCGGGGAGCTGTTTTTT	TRBV29-1	TRBJ2-2	many	-
CASSLFGGWEQYF	TGTGCCAGCAGCTTATTTGGGGGATGGGAGCAGTACTTC	TRBV7-3	TRBJ2-7	-	-
CASRGEGITEAFF	TGTGCCAGCAGGGGCGAGGGGATCACTGAAGCTTTCTTT	TRBV7-2	TRBJ1-1	-	-
CASSQQGSSDTQYF	TGTGCCAGCAGCCAGCAGGGTAGCTCAGATACGCAGTATTTT	TRBV4-2	TRBJ2-3	many	-
CASSQDLAGSYEQYF	TGCGCCAGCAGCCAAGATCTCGCAGGGTCCTACGAGCAGTACTTC	TRBV4-3	TRBJ2-7	-	-
CSVMRGLTYEQYF	TGCAGCGTTATGCGGGGGTTAACCTACGAGCAGTACTTC	TRBV29-1	TRBJ2-7	many	TRBD2
CASSSPGGARSPLHF	TGTGCCAGCAGCTCGCCGGGTGGCGCCCGTTCACCCCTCCACTTT	TRBV5-6	TRBJ1-6	-	-
CASSRIGTNPTYEQYF	TGTGCCAGCAGCCGAATCGGGACTAACCCTACCTACGAGCAGTACTTC	TRBV11-2	TRBJ2-7	-	TRBD2
CASSQGPTLGQASYEQYF	TGCGCCAGCAGCCAAGGACCTACCCTGGGACAGGCCTCCTACGAGCAGTACTTC	TRBV4-1	TRBJ2-7	-	TRBD1
CASSKPGSYEQYF	TGTGCCAGCAGCAAGCCGGGGTCCTACGAGCAGTACTTC	TRBV7-9	TRBJ2-7	few	-
CSARDEYGYTF	TGCAGTGCTAGAGACGAATATGGCTACACCTTC	TRBV20-1	TRBJ1-2	many	-
CASSWTGLTDTQYF	TGTGCCAGCAGTTGGACCGGACTGACAGATACGCAGTATTTT	TRBV12-3/TRBV12-4	TRBJ2-3	many	-
CASSQYPKDGNQPQHF	TGCGCCAGCAGCCAATATCCCAAGGATGGTAATCAGCCCCAGCATTTT	TRBV4-1	TRBJ1-5	many	-
CASSLVDENIQYF	TGTGCCAGCAGCTTAGTTGACGAAAACATTCAGTACTTC	TRBV11-2	TRBJ2-4	-	-
CASSFFDSNQPQHF	TGTGCCAGCAGTTTCTTCGATAGCAATCAGCCCCAGCATTTT	TRBV12-3/TRBV12-4	TRBJ1-5	few	-
CASSQESPWGASREQYF	TGCGCCAGCAGCCAAGAAAGCCCCTGGGGGGCATCCCGCGAGCAGTACTTC	TRBV4-3	TRBJ2-7	-	-
CASSHRQGKETQYF	TGTGCCAGCAGCCATAGACAGGGAAAAGAGACCCAGTACTTC	TRBV12-3/TRBV12-4	TRBJ2-5	few	TRBD1
CASSLGGLASGANVLTF	TGTGCCAGCAGTTTAGGGGGCCTAGCCTCTGGGGCCAACGTCCTGACTTTC	TRBV27	TRBJ2-6	few	-
CSAAFPGQGIYEQYF	TGCAGTGCTGCCTTTCCGGGACAGGGGATCTACGAGCAGTACTTC	TRBV20-1	TRBJ2-7	-	TRBD1
CASSQDLRVSAYEQYF	TGCGCCAGCAGCCAAGATCTCAGGGTTTCGGCCTACGAGCAGTACTTC	TRBV4-3	TRBJ2-7	many	-
CATRSNRGSYNSPLHF	TGTGCCACCAGGTCCAACAGGGGCTCCTATAATTCACCCCTCCACTTT	TRBV24-1	TRBJ1-6	-	TRBD1
CAGSVGAGLHAAKNIQYF	TGTGCCGGCAGCGTAGGGGCCGGACTCCACGCGGCCAAAAACATTCAGTACTTC	TRBV9	TRBJ2-4	-	-
CSARDGGLSSYEQYF	TGCAGTGCTAGAGATGGGGGACTGAGCTCCTACGAGCAGTACTTC	TRBV20-1	TRBJ2-7	many	-
CASRDAGLNTGELFF	TGTGCCAGCAGAGACGCAGGATTGAACACCGGGGAGCTGTTTTTT	TRBV12-3/TRBV12-4	TRBJ2-2	many	-
CASSPGPSGTSYNEQFF	TGTGCCAGCAGCCCCGGCCCTAGCGGGACTTCCTACAATGAGCAGTTCTTC	TRBV5-6	TRBJ2-1	few	TRBD2
CSVEGSGRSCEQYF	TGCAGCGTTGAAGGTAGCGGGAGGAGTTGCGAGCAGTACTTC	TRBV29-1	TRBJ2-7	-	TRBD2
CASSQDDLFRNYGYTF	TGCGCCAGCAGCCAAGATGACTTATTTCGTAACTATGGCTACACCTTC	TRBV4-3	TRBJ1-2	many	-
CASSFPTSGVETQYF	TGTGCCAGCAGCTTCCCGACTAGCGGGGTAGAGACCCAGTACTTC	TRBV7-9	TRBJ2-5	-	TRBD2
CATSRGAAATKNIQYF	TGTGCCACCAGCAGAGGGGCGGCAGCGACCAAAAACATTCAGTACTTC	TRBV15	TRBJ2-4	many	-
CSARRGRSSGNTIYF	TGCAGTGCTAGACGGGGCCGAAGCTCTGGAAACACCATATATTTT	TRBV20-1	TRBJ1-3	few	-
CASSAGLGWVQETQYF	TGTGCCAGCAGTGCGGGCCTGGGGTGGGTACAAGAGACCCAGTACTTC	TRBV2	TRBJ2-5	-	-
CASSLETVYTHNEQFF	TGCGCCAGCAGCTTGGAGACAGTTTATACCCACAATGAGCAGTTCTTC	TRBV5-1	TRBJ2-1	-	-
CASSPSPAAGGRSTDTQYF	TGTGCCAGCAGCCCTTCCCCTGCGGCGGGGGGGCGCAGCACAGATACGCAGTATTTT	TRBV12-3/TRBV12-4	TRBJ2-3	-	TRBD2
CASAKGSTDAFF	TGTGCCAGCGCGAAGGGGAGCACTGACGCTTTCTTT	TRBV6-2/TRBV6-3	TRBJ1-1	-	-
CASSQGGMNTEAFF	TGTGCCAGCAGCCAGGGGGGAATGAACACTGAAGCTTTCTTT	TRBV3-1	TRBJ1-1	few	-
CASSPKGGRLAGETYEQYF	TGTGCCAGCAGCCCCAAGGGAGGGAGACTAGCGGGGGAGACCTACGAGCAGTACTTC	TRBV28	TRBJ2-7	few	TRBD2
CASNLYSTDTQYF	TGTGCCAGCAATCTATATAGCACAGATACGCAGTATTTT	TRBV9	TRBJ2-3	-	-
CASSLGLAGVLTDTQYF	TGTGCCAGCAGCTTAGGACTAGCGGGGGTACTCACAGATACGCAGTATTTT	TRBV13	TRBJ2-3	-	TRBD2